The 9 T cell receptor beta chains in this list originate from one sample, sequenced in a study of beta chain features in type 1 diabetes. Expressed TCRB transcripts were sequenced after all isolated RNA was converted to cDNA. Produced via immunoSEQ multiplex PCR; TCRdb's table is partial and in-frame only. The sample consists of roughly 500,000 clones, around 30% of them appearing once. Sequencing was done on a sample of naive CD4+ T cells from blood. The receptors originated from a young man in good health.

This clone was seen a few times. V gene TRBV9 combines with J gene TRBJ2-5; 8 nucleotides agree with TRBD2. Germline CDR1 reads SGDLS; CDR2 reads YYNGEE. The ends lost 0 bases at V and 5 bases at J; junction bases unmatched: 6. The CDR3 has 15 residues. This chain's CDR3 is CASSVVASGWETQYF. The DNA of the CDR3 is TGTGCCAGCAGCGTAGTGGCTAGCGGGTGGGAGACCCAGTACTTC.

V gene TRBV14 combines with J gene TRBJ1-2, with 7 positions matching TRBD1. The CDR3 sequence is 12 residues long. CDR1 and CDR2 (germline): SGHDN, FVKESK. After removal of 4 bases from V and 5 bases from J, the junction contained 1 base not matched to a gene. In DNA form, the CDR3 reads TGTGCCAGCAGCCGGGACAGTTATGGCTACACCTTC. Translated, it gives CASSRDSYGYTF.

The chain recombines TRBV11-3 with TRBJ2-1; 13 bases agree with TRBD2. The V gene end was trimmed by 4 bases and the J gene end by 7 bases; junction bases not matched to a gene: 7. Germline CDR1 and CDR2: SGHNT and YENEEA. CDR3 length: 16 residues. This CDR3 reads CASSSGLAGAWNEQFF. CDR3 sequence (DNA): TGTGCCAGCAGCTCCGGACTAGCGGGAGCTTGGAATGAGCAGTTCTTC.

About this clone itself: Other DNA sequences from this sample encode an identical CDR3 as well. This chain links TRBV25-1 with TRBJ2-1; 7 bases are a match to TRBD1. The CDR3 sequence is 13 residues long. Germline lookup yields CDR1 MGHDK and CDR2 SYGVNS. After removal of 8 bases from V and 3 bases from J, the junction contained 4 bases not matched to a gene. Here the CDR3 DNA reads TGTGCCAGCTCCCGGGACAGCTACAATGAGCAGTTCTTC. Amino acid sequence: CASSRDSYNEQFF.

The gene calls are TRBV6-6 and TRBJ2-7; 11 bases are a match to TRBD2. Per the germline V gene, CDR1 is MNHNY and CDR2 is SVGAGI (reference sequence). This CDR3 is built from 13 residues. V lost 5 bases, J lost 3 bases, and 0 bases stayed unmatched. As DNA, the CDR3 is TGTGCCAGCAGTACTAGCGGGAGCTACGAGCAGTACTTC. It is translated as CASSTSGSYEQYF.

Comment on this clone: The junction departs from the called germline gene at one end, perhaps through a read error. This chain uses TRBV20-1 with TRBJ2-7; no definite D call. The germline gives CDR1 DFQATT, CDR2 SNEGSKA (reference sequence). This CDR3 has 10 amino acids. This CDR3 is CSARVYEQYF. The CDR3 DNA reads TGCAGTGCAAGAGTCTACGAGCAGTACTTC.

This clone was seen a few times. The CDR3 nucleotides are TGTGCCAGCTCACTACAGGCGCAGTCGAGTTATGGCTACACCTTC. Its translation: CASSLQAQSSYGYTF. The V gene is TRBV18, the J gene TRBJ1-2; D might be TRBD1 (5 bases). Trimming pared 4 bases from V and 5 bases from J, leaving 17 bases between. Germline assignment: CDR1 KGHSH and CDR2 LQKENI. There are 15 residues in the CDR3.

This chain joins TRBV15 and TRBJ2-7, with TRBD1 as a possible D gene (5 bases). Trimming shortened V by 0 bases and J by 6 bases, and 18 bases separated the two germline ends. Germline CDR1 LNHNV, CDR2 YYDKDF (reference sequence). The CDR3 is made up of 16 amino acids. CDR3 sequence (DNA): TGTGCCACCAGCAGAGATCTTCTGGGGTCCCAGGGCGAGCAGTACTTC. Residues: CATSRDLLGSQGEQYF.

CDR3 in amino acids: CAWSVWGGLRNEQFF. Written as DNA, the CDR3 is TGTGCCTGGAGTGTGTGGGGGGGCCTTCGAAATGAGCAGTTCTTC. V gene TRBV30 combines with J gene TRBJ2-1; a possible D gene is TRBD2 (7 bases). The CDR3 extends over 15 amino acids. The germline V and J ends were trimmed by 0 bases and 7 bases, with 16 bases remaining between them. CDR1 and CDR2 from the germline V gene are GTSNPN and SVGIG (reference sequence).